This T cell receptor (beta chain) was retrieved from a study of CD4+ T cells in melanoma. V was pared by 4 bases and J by 0 bases, with 5 bases between. This CDR3 has 13 amino acids. Germline values: CDR1 SGHRS, CDR2 YFSETQ. Sequenced by immunoSEQ multiplex PCR; TCRdb stores in-frame clones only, minus some. The sample includes around 130,000 clones, around nine tenths of them seen just once. This clone was counted a single time. Additional DNA sequences in this sample encode the identical CDR3. The rearrangement links TRBV5-1 to TRBJ1-5; D is unresolved. The clonotype comes from a human donor with melanoma. The CDR3 protein is CASSPDSNQPQHF. The CDR3 bases are TGCGCCAGCAGCCCGGATAGCAATCAGCCCCAGCATTTT. Full variable domain (missing parts from reference TRBV5-1 and TRBJ1-5): KAGVTQTPRYLIKTRGQQVTLSCSPISGHRSVSWYQQTPGQGLQFLFEYFSETQRNKGNFPGRFSGRQFSNSRSEMNVSTLELGDSALYLCASSPDSNQPQHFGDGTRLSIL.